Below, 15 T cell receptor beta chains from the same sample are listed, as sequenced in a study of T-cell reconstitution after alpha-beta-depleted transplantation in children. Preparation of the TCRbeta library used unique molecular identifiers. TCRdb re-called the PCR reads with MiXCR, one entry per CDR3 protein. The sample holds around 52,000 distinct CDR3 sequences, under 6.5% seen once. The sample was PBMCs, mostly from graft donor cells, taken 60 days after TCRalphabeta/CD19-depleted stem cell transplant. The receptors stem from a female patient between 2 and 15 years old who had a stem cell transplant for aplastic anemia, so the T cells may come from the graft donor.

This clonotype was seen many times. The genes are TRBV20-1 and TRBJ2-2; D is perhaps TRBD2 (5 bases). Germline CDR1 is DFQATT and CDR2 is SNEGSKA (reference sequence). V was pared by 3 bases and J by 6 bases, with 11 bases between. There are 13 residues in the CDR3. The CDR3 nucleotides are TGCAGTGCTAGGGATGGAGCGGCCGGGGAGCTGTTTTTT. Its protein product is CSARDGAAGELFF.

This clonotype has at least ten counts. The CDR3: CASSSPGVTEQYV. For the CDR3, the DNA is TGTGCCAGCAGTTCACCCGGGGTGACCGAGCAGTACGTC. This rearrangement joins TRBV28 to TRBJ2-7, with a tentative D call TRBD2 (5 bases). CDR1 and CDR2 (germline): MDHEN, SYDVKM. The ends were cut back, 4 bases at V and 6 bases at J, with 13 bases in the middle. This CDR3 spans 13 amino acids.

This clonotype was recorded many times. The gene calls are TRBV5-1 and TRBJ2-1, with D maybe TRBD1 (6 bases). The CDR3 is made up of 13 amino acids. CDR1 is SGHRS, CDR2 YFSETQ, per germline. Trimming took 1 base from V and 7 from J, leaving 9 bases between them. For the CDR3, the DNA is TGCGCCAGCAGCTTGCGAAGGGGGAATGAGCAGTTCTTC. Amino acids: CASSLRRGNEQFF.

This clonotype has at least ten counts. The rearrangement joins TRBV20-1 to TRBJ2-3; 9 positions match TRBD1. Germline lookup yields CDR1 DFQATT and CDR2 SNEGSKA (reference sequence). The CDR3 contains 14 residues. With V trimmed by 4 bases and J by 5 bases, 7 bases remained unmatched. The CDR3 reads CSATGTGSEDTQYF. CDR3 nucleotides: TGCAGTGCTACAGGGACAGGGAGTGAAGATACGCAGTATTTT.

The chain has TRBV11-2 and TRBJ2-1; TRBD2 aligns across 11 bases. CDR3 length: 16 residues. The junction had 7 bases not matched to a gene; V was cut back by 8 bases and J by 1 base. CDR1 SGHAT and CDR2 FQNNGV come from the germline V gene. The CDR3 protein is CASRTSGRGSYNEQFF. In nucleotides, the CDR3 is TGTGCCAGCCGCACTAGCGGGAGAGGATCCTACAATGAGCAGTTCTTC.

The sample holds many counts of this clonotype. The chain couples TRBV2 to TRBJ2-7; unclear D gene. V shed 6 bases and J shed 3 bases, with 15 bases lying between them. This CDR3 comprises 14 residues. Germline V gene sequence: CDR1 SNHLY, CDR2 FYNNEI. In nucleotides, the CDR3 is TGTGCCAGCAGGCCATCATGGGATAGCTACGAGCAGTACTTC. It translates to CASRPSWDSYEQYF. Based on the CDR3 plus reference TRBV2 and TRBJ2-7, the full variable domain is EPEVTQTPSHQVTQMGQEVILRCVPISNHLYFYWYRQILGQKVEFLVSFYNNEISEKSEIFDDQFSVERPDGSNFTLKIRSTKLEDSAMYFCASRPSWDSYEQYFGPGTRLTVT.

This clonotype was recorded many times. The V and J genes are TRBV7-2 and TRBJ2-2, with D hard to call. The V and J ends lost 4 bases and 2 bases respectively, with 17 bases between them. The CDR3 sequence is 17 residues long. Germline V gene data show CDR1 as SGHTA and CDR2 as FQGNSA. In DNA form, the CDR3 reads TGTGCCAGCAGCTCACTAACCCGGGCCTTTAACACCGGGGAGCTGTTTTTT. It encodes CASSSLTRAFNTGELFF.

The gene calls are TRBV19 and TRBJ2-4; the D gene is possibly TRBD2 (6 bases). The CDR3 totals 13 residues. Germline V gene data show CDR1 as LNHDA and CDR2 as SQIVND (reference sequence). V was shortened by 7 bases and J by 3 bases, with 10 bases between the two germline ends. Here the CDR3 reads CASKEGFKNIQYF. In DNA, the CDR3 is TGTGCCAGTAAGGAGGGATTCAAAAACATTCAGTACTTC.

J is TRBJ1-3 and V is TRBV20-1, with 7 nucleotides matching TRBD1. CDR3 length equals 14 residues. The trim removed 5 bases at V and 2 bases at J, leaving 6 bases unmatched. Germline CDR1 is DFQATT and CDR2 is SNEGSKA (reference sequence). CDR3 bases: TGCAGTGCTGTTCCGGGGACAGCTGGAAACACCATATATTTT. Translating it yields CSAVPGTAGNTIYF.

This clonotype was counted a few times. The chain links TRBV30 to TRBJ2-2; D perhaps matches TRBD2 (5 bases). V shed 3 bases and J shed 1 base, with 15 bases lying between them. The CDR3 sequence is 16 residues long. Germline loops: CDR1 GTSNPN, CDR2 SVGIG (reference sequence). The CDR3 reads CAWRTRGRGNTGELFF. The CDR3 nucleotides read TGTGCCTGGAGGACGAGAGGGCGAGGGAACACCGGGGAGCTGTTTTTT.

CDR3 sequence (DNA): TGCGCCAGCAGCCCACACAGGGGCCCTGGGGAGACCCAGTACTTC. The encoded protein is CASSPHRGPGETQYF. This chain links TRBV5-1 with TRBJ2-5; the match to TRBD1 covers 7 bases. Germline V gene data show CDR1 as SGHRS and CDR2 as YFSETQ. V trimming: 4 bases; J trimming: 5 bases; junction bases outside the gene matches: 11. The CDR3 covers 15 residues. The full variable domain, in which reference TRBV5-1 and TRBJ2-5 provide the parts outside the CDR3, is KAGVTQTPRYLIKTRGQQVTLSCSPISGHRSVSWYQQTPGQGLQFLFEYFSETQRNKGNFPGRFSGRQFSNSRSEMNVSTLELGDSALYLCASSPHRGPGETQYFGPGTRLLVL.

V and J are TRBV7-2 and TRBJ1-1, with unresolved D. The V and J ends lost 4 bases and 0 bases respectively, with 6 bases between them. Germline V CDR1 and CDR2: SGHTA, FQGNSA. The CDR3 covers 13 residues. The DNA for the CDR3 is TGTGCCAGCAGCTCCTCGATGAACACTGAAGCTTTCTTT. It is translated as CASSSSMNTEAFF.

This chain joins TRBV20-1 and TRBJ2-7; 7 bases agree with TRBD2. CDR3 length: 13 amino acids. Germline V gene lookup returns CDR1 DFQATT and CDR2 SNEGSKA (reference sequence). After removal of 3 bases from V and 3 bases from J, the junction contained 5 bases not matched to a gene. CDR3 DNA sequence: TGCAGTGCTAGTGCTAGCGGATACTACGAGCAGTACGTC. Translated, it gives CSASASGYYEQYV.

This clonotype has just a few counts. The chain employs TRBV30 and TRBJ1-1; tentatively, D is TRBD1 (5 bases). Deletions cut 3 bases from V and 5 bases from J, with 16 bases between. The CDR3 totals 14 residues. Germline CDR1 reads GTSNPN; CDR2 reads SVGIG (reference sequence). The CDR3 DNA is TGTGCCTGGAGCAGGGATCCCACCTCGACTGAAGCTTTCTTT. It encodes CAWSRDPTSTEAFF.

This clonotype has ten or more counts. DNA of the CDR3: TGTGCCAGCAGCGGCGGGGGGGTTCGGGGGTACAATGAGCAGTTCTTC. Its protein product is CASSGGGVRGYNEQFF. This sequence joins TRBV12-3 or TRBV12-4 and TRBJ2-1, with 9 bases fitting TRBD2. J was trimmed by 4 bases and V by 6 bases; bases with no gene match: 10. The CDR3 runs 16 residues.